This T cell receptor beta chain was identified in a study of identical twins. General study findings and limits: Insertions were reduced in abundant cord blood beta clonotypes but not in memory repertoires.

Only healthy Caucasians were enrolled as donors. Deletions cut 3 bases from V and 7 bases from J, with 10 bases between. The CDR3 consists of 13 residues. CDR1 is MNHEY, CDR2 SMNVEV, per germline (reference sequence). TCRdb analysed the 5' RACE reads with MiXCR anew, one entry per CDR3 protein. The table lists roughly 260,000 distinct CDR3 sequences, approximately 8% of them singletons. This clonotype has a handful of counts. The target antigen is unknown. The sample also formed part of further work on yellow fever vaccine responses in identical twins. That work adds: Twins' vaccine T cell responses reportedly seemed partly convergent and partly personalized.

The sequenced sample was CD8+ T cells sorted from blood. The TCR sequence derives from a woman aged 18-29 years in good health. The chain combines TRBV27 with TRBJ2-1; D is unresolved. The DNA for the CDR3 is TGTGCCAGCAGTTTGCCATCGGCTAATGAGCAGTTCTTC. Its translation is CASSLPSANEQFF.